These T cell receptor beta chains were read from a single sample in a study of OX40 agonist ivuxolimab in advanced cancers. The protocol was immunoSEQ multiplex PCR, while the TCRdb copy is restricted to in-frame clones and leaves out a portion. The data contain tens of thousands of clones, 75% to 90% of them singletons. The starting material was CD4+ or CD8+ T cells sorted from blood, obtained in a trial of the OX40 agonist ivuxolimab. The receptors were gathered from an adult with an advanced solid tumor such as melanoma, head and neck, liver or kidney cancer. The CDR3 runs from the conserved cysteine through the conserved F or W. The order of the fields is CDR3 protein, V gene, J gene.

CDR3aa: CASSVGWGNTEAFF; v_gene: TRBV9; j_gene: TRBJ1-1
CDR3aa: CASSVGRVSTDTQYF; v_gene: TRBV9; j_gene: TRBJ2-3
CDR3aa: CASSSGDRGRETQYF; v_gene: TRBV11-2; j_gene: TRBJ2-5
CDR3aa: CASSHGLEQYF; v_gene: TRBV6-5; j_gene: TRBJ2-7
CDR3aa: CASSGQGNYGYTF; v_gene: TRBV6-5; j_gene: TRBJ1-2
CDR3aa: CASRTLGGVPDTQYF; v_gene: TRBV27; j_gene: TRBJ2-3
CDR3aa: CASSRGLAGGYEQFF; v_gene: TRBV27; j_gene: TRBJ2-1
CDR3aa: CASSLALGQGYSGNTIYF; v_gene: TRBV7-9; j_gene: TRBJ1-3
CDR3aa: CASSLMGSGNTIYF; v_gene: TRBV11-2; j_gene: TRBJ1-3
CDR3aa: CASSIAGALNTGELFF; v_gene: TRBV27; j_gene: TRBJ2-2
CDR3aa: CASSLSPGTSGAYNEQFF; v_gene: TRBV5-1; j_gene: TRBJ2-1
CDR3aa: CASQQGTGNTIYF; v_gene: TRBV19; j_gene: TRBJ1-3
CDR3aa: CASSLDRRGTGDTDTQYF; v_gene: TRBV7-2; j_gene: TRBJ2-3
CDR3aa: CASSRTGGDQPQHF; v_gene: TRBV6-6; j_gene: TRBJ1-5
CDR3aa: CAWSPKLAGGYNEQFF; v_gene: TRBV30; j_gene: TRBJ2-1
CDR3aa: CASTPGGTRNSPLHF; v_gene: TRBV28; j_gene: TRBJ1-6
CDR3aa: CASSFSGELFF; v_gene: TRBV5-4; j_gene: TRBJ2-2
CDR3aa: CASSLVAGTENEKLFF; v_gene: TRBV7-2; j_gene: TRBJ1-4
CDR3aa: CASSVGGVTEAFF; v_gene: TRBV6-1; j_gene: TRBJ1-1
CDR3aa: CASTDRGRPGNTIYF; v_gene: TRBV6-5; j_gene: TRBJ1-3
CDR3aa: CASSSGRGFANEKLFF; v_gene: TRBV28; j_gene: TRBJ1-4
CDR3aa: CASSLGGRETQYF; v_gene: TRBV7-2; j_gene: TRBJ2-5
CDR3aa: CASSVEGGLGGTDTQYF; v_gene: TRBV9; j_gene: TRBJ2-3
CDR3aa: CASSSGTKGSEQFF; v_gene: TRBV5-1; j_gene: TRBJ2-1
CDR3aa: CAIRGGTYEEAFF; v_gene: TRBV10-3; j_gene: TRBJ1-1
CDR3aa: CASSPHGGTEAFF; v_gene: TRBV7-8; j_gene: TRBJ1-1
CDR3aa: CASSFSGFYGYTF; v_gene: TRBV27; j_gene: TRBJ1-2
CDR3aa: CASSEFSSGAYGYTF; v_gene: TRBV6-1; j_gene: TRBJ1-2
CDR3aa: CASSPDGSSGEQYF; v_gene: TRBV7-2; j_gene: TRBJ2-7
CDR3aa: CASSPTDSGTVNSPLHF; v_gene: TRBV18; j_gene: TRBJ1-6
CDR3aa: CASSRSTDYNEQFF; v_gene: TRBV11-3; j_gene: TRBJ2-1
CDR3aa: CASSPPTRQGNEQFF; v_gene: TRBV18; j_gene: TRBJ2-1
CDR3aa: CASSLGLYTDTQYF; v_gene: TRBV11-2; j_gene: TRBJ2-3
CDR3aa: CASSRAGGQETQYF; v_gene: TRBV27; j_gene: TRBJ2-5
CDR3aa: CASSLGGRETQYF; v_gene: TRBV11-2; j_gene: TRBJ2-5
CDR3aa: CASSVLSGGETQYF; v_gene: TRBV9; j_gene: TRBJ2-5
CDR3aa: CASSYPGQGAREQYF; v_gene: TRBV6-5; j_gene: TRBJ2-7
CDR3aa: CASRPGGASSRNTIYF; v_gene: TRBV28; j_gene: TRBJ1-3
CDR3aa: CASSSQLAPRPYEQYF; v_gene: TRBV27; j_gene: TRBJ2-7
CDR3aa: CASSPATGRSGDTQYF; v_gene: TRBV18; j_gene: TRBJ2-3
CDR3aa: CASSLSPGRVDEQFF; v_gene: TRBV7-9; j_gene: TRBJ2-1
CDR3aa: CASSMSGQVNQPQHF; v_gene: TRBV19; j_gene: TRBJ1-5